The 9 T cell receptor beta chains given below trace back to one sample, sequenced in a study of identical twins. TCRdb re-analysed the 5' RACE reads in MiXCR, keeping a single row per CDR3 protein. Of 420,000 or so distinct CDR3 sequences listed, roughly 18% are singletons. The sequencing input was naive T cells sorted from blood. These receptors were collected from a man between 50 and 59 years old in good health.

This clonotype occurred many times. CDR3 coding DNA: TGTGCCAGCAGCTTAGATACGGCAGGAGAAGCTTTCTTT. Translation gives CASSLDTAGEAFF. The J gene is TRBJ1-1, the V gene TRBV7-2, with D uncertain. Germline V gene lookup returns CDR1 SGHTA and CDR2 FQGNSA. This CDR3 has 13 residues. Between the trimmed V and J ends, which lost 1 base and 8 bases, there was a span of 11 bases.

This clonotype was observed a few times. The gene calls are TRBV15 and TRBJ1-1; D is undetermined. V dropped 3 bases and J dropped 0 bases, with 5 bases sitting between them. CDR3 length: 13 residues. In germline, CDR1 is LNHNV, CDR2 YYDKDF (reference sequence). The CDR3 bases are TGTGCCACCAGCAGCGACGTGAACACTGAAGCTTTCTTT. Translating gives CATSSDVNTEAFF.

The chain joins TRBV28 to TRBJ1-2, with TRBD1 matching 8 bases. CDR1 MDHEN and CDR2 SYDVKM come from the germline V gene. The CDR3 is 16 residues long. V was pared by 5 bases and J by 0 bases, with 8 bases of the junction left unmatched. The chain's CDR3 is CASSHWTGKSNYGYTF. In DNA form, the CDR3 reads TGTGCCAGCAGTCACTGGACAGGGAAGTCTAACTATGGCTACACCTTC.

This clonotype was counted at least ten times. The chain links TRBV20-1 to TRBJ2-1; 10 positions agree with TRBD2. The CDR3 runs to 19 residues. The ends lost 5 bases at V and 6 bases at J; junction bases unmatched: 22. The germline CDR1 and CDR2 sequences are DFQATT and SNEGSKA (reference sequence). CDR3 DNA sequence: TGCAGTGCTCACAGCGGGAGGGCCCCCGGGCCAAACAGTTCCAATGAGCAGTTCTTC. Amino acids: CSAHSGRAPGPNSSNEQFF.

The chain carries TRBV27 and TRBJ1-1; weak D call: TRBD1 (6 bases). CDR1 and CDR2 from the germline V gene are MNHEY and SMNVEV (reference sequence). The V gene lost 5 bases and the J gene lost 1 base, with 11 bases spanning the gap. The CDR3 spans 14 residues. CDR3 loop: CASSIRTENTEAFF. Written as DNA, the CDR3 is TGTGCCAGCAGTATACGGACAGAGAACACTGAAGCTTTCTTT.

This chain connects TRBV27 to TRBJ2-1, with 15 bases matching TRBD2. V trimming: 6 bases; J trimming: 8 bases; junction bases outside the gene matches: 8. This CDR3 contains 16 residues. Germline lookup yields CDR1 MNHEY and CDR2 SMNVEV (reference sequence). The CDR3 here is CASSRGLAGGFDEQFF. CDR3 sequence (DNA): TGTGCCAGCAGCCGAGGACTAGCGGGAGGGTTCGATGAGCAGTTCTTC.

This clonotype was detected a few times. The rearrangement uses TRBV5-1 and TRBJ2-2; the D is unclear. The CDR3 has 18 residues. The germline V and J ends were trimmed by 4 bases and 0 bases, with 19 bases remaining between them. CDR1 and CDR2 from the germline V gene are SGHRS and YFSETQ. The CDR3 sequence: CASSPLLSDQANTGELFF. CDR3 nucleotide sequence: TGCGCCAGCAGCCCGCTACTTTCAGACCAGGCGAACACCGGGGAGCTGTTTTTT.

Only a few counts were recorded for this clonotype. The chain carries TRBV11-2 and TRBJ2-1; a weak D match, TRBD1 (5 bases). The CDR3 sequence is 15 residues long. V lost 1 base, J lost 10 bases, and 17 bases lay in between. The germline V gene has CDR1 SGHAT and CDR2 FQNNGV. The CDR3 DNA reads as TGTGCCAGCAGCTTAGCAACAGGCTCCCCCTCCGAGCAGTTCTTC. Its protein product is CASSLATGSPSEQFF.

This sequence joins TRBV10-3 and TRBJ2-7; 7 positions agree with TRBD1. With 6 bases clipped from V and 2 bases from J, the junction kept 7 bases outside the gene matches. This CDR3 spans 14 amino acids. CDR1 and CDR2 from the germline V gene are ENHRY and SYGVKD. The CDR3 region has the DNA TGTGCCATCAGCCGATCACAGGGGCCCTACGAGCAGTACTTC. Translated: CAISRSQGPYEQYF.